This T cell receptor (beta chain) appears in the sequencing data of a study of long-term antiretroviral therapy in people with HIV. Every HIV-positive participant received treatment in the United States. Run at survey level, the immunoSEQ assay was version v3.0. Libraries were prepared by immunoSEQ multiplex PCR; TCRdb keeps only in-frame clonotypes and omits some of them. The data hold 10,000 to 15,000 clones, with almost 80% observed a single time. As regards this clone: Its antigen is currently unknown.

Whole-study findings and limits: Subsequent to ART, diversity was augmented yet persisted below that of transplant donor controls.

This sample comprised unsorted PBMCs, obtained 0.8 years before starting antiretroviral therapy. This receptor was taken from a woman between 40 and 50 years old with HIV.

The CDR3 DNA is TGTGCCAGCTCGCTACCGGGAGCCAATGAGCAGTTCTTC. Its protein is CASSLPGANEQFF. V is TRBV18 and J is TRBJ2-1, with D maybe TRBD2 (6 bases). CDR3 length: 13 residues. Germline V lookup: CDR1 KGHSH, CDR2 LQKENI. The V end was cut by 6 bases, the J end by 6 bases, with 12 bases between.